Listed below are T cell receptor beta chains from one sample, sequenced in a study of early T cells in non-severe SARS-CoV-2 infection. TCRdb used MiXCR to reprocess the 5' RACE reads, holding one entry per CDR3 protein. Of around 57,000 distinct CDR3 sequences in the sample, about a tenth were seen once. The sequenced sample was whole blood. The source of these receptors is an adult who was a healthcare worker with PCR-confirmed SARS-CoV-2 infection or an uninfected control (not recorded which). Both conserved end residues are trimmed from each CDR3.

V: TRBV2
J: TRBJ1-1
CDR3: ASRTGHMNTEAF

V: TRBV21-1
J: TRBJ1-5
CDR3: ASSSFGTGENQPQH

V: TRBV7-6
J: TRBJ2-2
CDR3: ASSLGGGAEGTGELF

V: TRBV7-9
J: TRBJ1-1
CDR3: ASSKPGAEAF

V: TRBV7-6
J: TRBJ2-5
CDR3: ASSGWGGRGQETQY

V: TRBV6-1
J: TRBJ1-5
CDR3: ASSEGASGQPQH

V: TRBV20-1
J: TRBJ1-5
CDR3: SAFNRGRRVSNQPQH

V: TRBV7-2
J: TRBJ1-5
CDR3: ASTGRVSNQPQH

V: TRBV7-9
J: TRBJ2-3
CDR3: ASRLKVGGPSDTQY

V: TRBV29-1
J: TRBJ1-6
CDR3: SVGQGAGSPLH

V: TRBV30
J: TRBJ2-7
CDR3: ATRWGSYEQY

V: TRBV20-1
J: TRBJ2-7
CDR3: SARAETGKVYEQY

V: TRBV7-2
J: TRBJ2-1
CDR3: ASSFIWGDGEQF

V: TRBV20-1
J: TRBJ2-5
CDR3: SARGTSAQETQY

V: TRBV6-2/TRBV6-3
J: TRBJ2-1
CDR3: ASSYGDVGTLEQF

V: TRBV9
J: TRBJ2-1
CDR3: ASSVATGTYYEQF

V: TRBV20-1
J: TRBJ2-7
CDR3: SARDRGDRVLFEQY

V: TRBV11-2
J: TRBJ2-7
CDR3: ASSSRAGTYEQY